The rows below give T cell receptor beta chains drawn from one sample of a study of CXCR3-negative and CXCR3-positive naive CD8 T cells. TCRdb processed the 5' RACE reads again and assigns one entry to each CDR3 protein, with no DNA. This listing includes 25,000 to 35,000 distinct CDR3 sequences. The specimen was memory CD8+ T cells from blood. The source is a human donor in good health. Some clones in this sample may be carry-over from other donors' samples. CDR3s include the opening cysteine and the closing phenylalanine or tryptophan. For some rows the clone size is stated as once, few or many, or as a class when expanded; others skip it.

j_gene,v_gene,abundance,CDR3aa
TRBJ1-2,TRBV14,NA,CASSQGGFNYGYTF
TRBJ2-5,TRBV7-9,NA,CASSPYRGMSQETQYF
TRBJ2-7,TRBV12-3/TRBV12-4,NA,CASSVQGAYEQYF
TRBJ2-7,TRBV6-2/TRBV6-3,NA,CASSQGTSGYEQYF
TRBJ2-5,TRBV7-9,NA,CASSLGPPEETQYF
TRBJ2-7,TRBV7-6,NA,CASSLAGTSGIYEQYF
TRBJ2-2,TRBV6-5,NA,CASSLTEGLTGELFF
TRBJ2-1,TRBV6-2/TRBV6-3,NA,CASSYWRGGRNEQFF
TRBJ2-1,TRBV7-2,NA,CASRSSADNEQFF
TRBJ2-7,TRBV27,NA,CASSFGAGGYEQYF
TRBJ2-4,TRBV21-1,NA,CASTPGFDIQYF
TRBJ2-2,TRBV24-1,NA,CATSDLGGSTGELFF
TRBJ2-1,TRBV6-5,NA,CASGAWGYYNEQFF
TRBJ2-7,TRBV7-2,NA,CASSSGETYEQYF
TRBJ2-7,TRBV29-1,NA,CSVEGPREPMIYEQYF
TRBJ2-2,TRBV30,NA,CAWTHNLNTGELFF
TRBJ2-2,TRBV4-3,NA,CASSQVSSGGAEAGELFF
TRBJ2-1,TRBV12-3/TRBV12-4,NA,CASSRTPGEQFF
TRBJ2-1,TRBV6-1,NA,CASSTILTGAYNEQFF
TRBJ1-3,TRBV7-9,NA,CASSLNFWAADTGNTIYF
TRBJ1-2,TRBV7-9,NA,CASSPAPGMDYGYTF
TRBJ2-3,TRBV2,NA,CATDNLGREKNTDTQYF
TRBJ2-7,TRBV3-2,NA,CASSQDQCEQYF
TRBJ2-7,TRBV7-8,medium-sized,CASRRGLLRARDSYEQYF
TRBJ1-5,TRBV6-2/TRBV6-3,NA,CASSYQIDKPQHF
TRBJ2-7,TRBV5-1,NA,CASSLESGQGPDYEQYF
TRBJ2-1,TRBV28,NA,CASTLNSGPYNEQFF